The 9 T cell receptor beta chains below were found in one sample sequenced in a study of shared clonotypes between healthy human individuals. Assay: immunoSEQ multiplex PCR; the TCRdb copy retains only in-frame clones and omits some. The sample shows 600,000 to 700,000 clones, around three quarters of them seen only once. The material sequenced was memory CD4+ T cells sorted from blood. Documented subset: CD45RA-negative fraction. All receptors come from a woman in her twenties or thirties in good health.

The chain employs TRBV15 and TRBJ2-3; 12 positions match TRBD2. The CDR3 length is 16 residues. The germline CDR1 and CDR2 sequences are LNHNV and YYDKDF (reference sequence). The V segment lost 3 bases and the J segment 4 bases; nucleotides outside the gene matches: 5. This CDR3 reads CATSRGTSGRPDTQYF. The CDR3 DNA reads TGTGCCACCAGCAGGGGTACTAGCGGGAGGCCAGATACGCAGTATTTT.

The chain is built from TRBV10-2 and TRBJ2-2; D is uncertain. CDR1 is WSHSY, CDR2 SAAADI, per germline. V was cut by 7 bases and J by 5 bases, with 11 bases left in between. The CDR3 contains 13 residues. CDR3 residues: CASTPVGTGELFF. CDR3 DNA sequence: TGCGCCAGCACCCCGGTCGGGACCGGGGAGCTGTTTTTT.

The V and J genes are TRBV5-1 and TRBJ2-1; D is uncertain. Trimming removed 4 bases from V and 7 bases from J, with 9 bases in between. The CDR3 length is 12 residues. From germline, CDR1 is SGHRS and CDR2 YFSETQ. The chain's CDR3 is CASSLNENEQFF. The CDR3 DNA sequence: TGCGCCAGCAGCCTAAACGAAAATGAGCAGTTCTTC.

CDR3 sequence (DNA): TGTGCCACCACCCCGTCGAGGGTGGGCACTGAAGCTTTCTTT. Translating gives CATTPSRVGTEAFF. V is TRBV15 and J is TRBJ1-1, with D hard to call. The CDR3 has 14 amino acids. V lost 7 bases and J lost 4, with 16 bases in between. The V gene's germline CDR1 is LNHNV and CDR2 YYDKDF (reference sequence). Looking up the rest from reference TRBV15 and TRBJ1-1 gives the full variable domain: DAMVIQNPRYQVTQFGKPVTLSCSQTLNHNVMYWYQQKSSQAPKLLFHYYDKDFNNEADTPDNFQSRRPNTSFCFLDIRSPGLGDTAMYLCATTPSRVGTEAFFGQGTRLTVV.

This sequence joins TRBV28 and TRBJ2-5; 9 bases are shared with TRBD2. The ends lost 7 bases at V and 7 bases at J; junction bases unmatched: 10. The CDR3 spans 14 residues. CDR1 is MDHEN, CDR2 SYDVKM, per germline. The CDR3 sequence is CASKGLAKVGTQYF. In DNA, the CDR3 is TGTGCCAGCAAAGGACTAGCGAAAGTCGGGACCCAGTACTTC. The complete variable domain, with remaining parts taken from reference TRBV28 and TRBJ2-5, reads DVKVTQSSRYLVKRTGEKVFLECVQDMDHENMFWYRQDPGLGLRLIYFSYDVKMKEKGDIPEGYSVSREKKERFSLILESASTNQTSMYLCASKGLAKVGTQYFGPGTRLLVL.

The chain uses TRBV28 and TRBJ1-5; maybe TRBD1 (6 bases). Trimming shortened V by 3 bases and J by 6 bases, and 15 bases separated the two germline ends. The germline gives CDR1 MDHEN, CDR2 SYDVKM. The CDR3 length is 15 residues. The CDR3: CASSFFSQGGQPQHF. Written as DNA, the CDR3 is TGTGCCAGCAGTTTCTTTTCACAGGGTGGTCAGCCCCAGCATTTT.

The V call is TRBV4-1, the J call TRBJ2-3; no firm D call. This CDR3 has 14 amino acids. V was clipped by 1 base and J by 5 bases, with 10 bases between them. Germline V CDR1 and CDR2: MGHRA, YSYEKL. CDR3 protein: CASSQGPYGDTQYF. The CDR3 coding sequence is TGCGCCAGCAGCCAAGGACCTTATGGAGATACGCAGTATTTT.

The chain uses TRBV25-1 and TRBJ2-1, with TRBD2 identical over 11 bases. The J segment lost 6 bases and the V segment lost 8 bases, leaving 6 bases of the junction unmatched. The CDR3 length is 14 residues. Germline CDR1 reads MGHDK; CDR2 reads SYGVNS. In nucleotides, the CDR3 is TGTGCCAGCTCGACTAGCGGGACCCTCAATGAGCAGTTCTTC. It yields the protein CASSTSGTLNEQFF. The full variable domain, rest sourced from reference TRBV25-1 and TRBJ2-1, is EADIYQTPRYLVIGTGKKITLECSQTMGHDKMYWYQQDPGMELHLIHYSYGVNSTEKGDLSSESTVSRIRTEHFPLTLESARPSHTSQYLCASSTSGTLNEQFFGPGTRLTVL.

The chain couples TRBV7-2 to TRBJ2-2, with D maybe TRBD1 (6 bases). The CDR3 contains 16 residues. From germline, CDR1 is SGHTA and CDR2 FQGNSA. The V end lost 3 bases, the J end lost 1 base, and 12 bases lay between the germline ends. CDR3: CASSLGASRNTGELFF. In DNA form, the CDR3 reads TGTGCCAGCAGCTTGGGGGCTAGCAGGAACACCGGGGAGCTGTTTTTT.